This T cell receptor beta chain was obtained from a study of blood T cell repertoires in COVID-19. In the original processing: The authors estimated nucleated cell counts from reference gene primer amplification. Measured with immunoSEQ multiplex PCR; TCRdb has only the in-frame clones, and not every one. D and trimming were read from the DNA, whereas the V and J calls and clone size are those reported in that table. The top ten clones hold about 12% of a sample with tens of thousands of clones, 88% of them seen once. This CDR3 has 12 amino acids. The trim removed 5 bases at V and 5 bases at J, leaving 6 bases unmatched. Germline lookup yields CDR1 GTSNPN and CDR2 SVGIG (reference sequence).

The V gene is TRBV30, the J gene TRBJ2-7, with TRBD1 matching 7 bases. This TCR was sampled from a human donor with active COVID-19. The donor label of this sample is uncertain. Sequenced material: peripheral blood. The CDR3 sequence is CAWSDRVNEQYF. CDR3 DNA: TGTGCCTGGTCCGACAGGGTTAACGAGCAGTACTTC.